The T cell receptor beta chain under discussion was sequenced for a study of blood T cell repertoires in COVID-19. Study-wide context: Collection of acute and convalescent COVID-19 samples took place in the United States, Italy and Spain. T cells, B-cell-depleted T cells, or PBMCs provided the cDNA or gDNA that served as material.

This clone was counted between two and nine times. The CDR3 has 14 residues. Between the trimmed V and J ends, which lost 4 bases and 3 bases, there was a span of 9 bases. CDR1 KGHSY and CDR2 FQNENV come from the germline V gene. Measured with immunoSEQ multiplex PCR; TCRdb has only the in-frame clones, and not every one. The profile shows approximately 260,000 clones, around 83% of them singletons. The chain employs TRBV16 and TRBJ1-4; D unresolved. The sequenced sample was peripheral blood. The sequence derives from a man between 18 and 35 years old with active or convalescent COVID-19. The DNA of the CDR3 is TGTGCCAGCAGCCCCCGCGGGTCTAATGAAAAACTGTTTTTT. It specifies CASSPRGSNEKLFF.